This TCR beta chain was sequenced for a study of monozygotic twins with inflammatory bowel disease. As regards this clonotype: Its antigen is unidentified.

Study results and caveats: Repertoire likeness was no different across concordant and discordant twins, perhaps owing to restricted power. Individual T cell subtypes were not distinguishable.

Germline values: CDR1 LNHNV, CDR2 YYDKDF (reference sequence). This CDR3 is 17 amino acids long. TCRdb derives one entry per CDR3 protein from the 5' RACE reads, leaving out DNA. Recorded for this sample: approximately 400,000 distinct CDR3 sequences. Staff drew an approximately 2.6 ml blood sample from each donor. The receptor was isolated from a human donor with ulcerative colitis or Crohn's disease, or a healthy co-twin of an affected twin (not recorded which). The chain recombines TRBV15 with TRBJ2-2; TCRdb's D gene call, TRBD2, goes unchecked for lack of DNA. The material sequenced was blood. CDR3 protein: CATSDGAGGQNTGELFF.